The TCR beta chain under discussion was sequenced for a study of radiation and T cells in renal cell carcinoma (TCRdb year 2020). For context, the study as a whole: The samples were drawn from a clinical trial, where primary renal cell carcinomas were treated with 15 Gy of stereotactic body radiation therapy and then removed by nephrectomy 4 weeks afterward. In total, approximately 54 samples, comprising 26 tumors and 27 peripheral blood samples, were subjected to TCR beta sequencing. Across all 50 or so samples, 4,016,671 unique CDR3 nucleotide sequences, encoding 2 million to 3 million unique CDR3 amino acid sequences, were identified. Study-level results and caveats: Dynamics of the blood repertoire were not tracked past 4 weeks after treatment. With a single-armed trial design, the study had no way to address how radiation dose or scheduling affects the TCR repertoire. No pretreatment tumor biopsies were available, so the baseline intratumoral presence of clonotypes could not be determined. Top tumor clonotypes rose in blood from baseline to 2 weeks post-radiation, then contracted by 4 weeks, suggesting transient expansion of tumor-resident clones.

Trimming costs V 0 bases and J 4 bases, and their ends lie 8 bases apart. The CDR1 and CDR2 encoded by the germline V gene are LGHNA and YSLEER. The CDR3 runs 14 residues from the cysteine to the phenylalanine. The sequence is cut down to CDR3 DNA, 42 bases in frame from base 1. With respect to this clone: There is no known antigen for this receptor. The input lacks base qualities; no much larger clone sits a single base away.

TCR beta libraries were generated from genomic DNA with the immunoSEQ kit, following the manufacturer's recommendations. To prepare libraries, a first multiplex PCR with proprietary primers was run, followed by a second PCR that added unique barcodes, and a bead cleanup was done after each round. A kit-provided positive control reaction and a negative control reaction were included in every sample batch. The final libraries underwent checking on an Agilent 4200 TapeStation D1000 ScreenTape, volumetric pooling, and quantification by qPCR. Sequencing was performed on an Illumina NextSeq500 with a MidOutput 150-cycle cartridge, and 156 Read1 and 15 Index1 cycles were run with kit custom primers. The pooled library was loaded at around 0.98 pM, with a roughly 21% PhiX control spiked in. Processing in the source paper ran as follows. Vendor-processed data were analyzed in R, with a clonotype defined as all T cells sharing the same CDR3 nucleotide sequence. In the clone abundance analyses, frequencies were normalized to the 10,000 most abundant clones in each sample. Public T cell clones, which averaged fewer than five per sample, were removed prior to analysis. A difference in abundance of at least 32-fold between compartments was used to define tumor-enriched and baseline blood-enriched clonotypes. A beta-binomial differential abundance model was used to identify clonotypes that were expanded or contracted between blood time points. The Baroni-Urbani and Buser coefficient was used to measure tumor-blood repertoire similarity, and groups were compared with two-tailed Wilcoxon tests in R. TCRdb obtained this table from immuneACCESS and retained in-frame rearrangements with V and J assigned. These tables miss some clones; where compared with another copy, unresolved V genes account for less than half of the shortfall, and the remainder is unexplained. V and J calls and clone size are given by that table; D and trimming were obtained from the DNA. The sample profile shows about 130,000 clones; 65% to 85% of them were found once. Roughly 6% of the sample belongs to the ten largest clones.

The sample's time point, from its label and the paper: blood 2 weeks post-SBRT. Sample treatment or condition, as interpreted from the label and publication: 15 Gy SBRT to primary tumor, nephrectomy 4 weeks later. To track tumor-enriched clonotypes, serial peripheral blood was sampled from radiation-treated patients at baseline and at 2 weeks and 4 weeks after SBRT. Renal cell carcinoma with clear cell pathology was present in all patients. The QIAamp DNA Blood Mini Kit (Qiagen) was used to prepare genomic DNA for TCR sequencing. The analyses included only samples that passed all quality control checks.

This specimen consisted of blood, obtained from a patient whose treatment included radiotherapy and nephrectomy. This chain is built from TRBV4-3 and TRBJ2-3; no D segment can be confidently identified. This receptor was identified in a middle-aged man with renal cell carcinoma. The nucleotides are TGCGCCAGCAGCCAAGATCGTGCCCCAGATACGCAGTATTTT. The resulting protein is CASSQDRAPDTQYF.